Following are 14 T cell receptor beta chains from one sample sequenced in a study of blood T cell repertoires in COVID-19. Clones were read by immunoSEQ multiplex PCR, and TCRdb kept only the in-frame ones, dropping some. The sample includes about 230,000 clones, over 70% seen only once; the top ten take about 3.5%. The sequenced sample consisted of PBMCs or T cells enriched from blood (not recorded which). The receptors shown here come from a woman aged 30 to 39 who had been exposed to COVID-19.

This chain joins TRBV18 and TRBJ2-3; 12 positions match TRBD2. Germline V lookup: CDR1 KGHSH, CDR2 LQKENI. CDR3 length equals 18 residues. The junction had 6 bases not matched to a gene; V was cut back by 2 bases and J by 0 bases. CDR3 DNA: TGTGCCAGCTCACCATTGAGGACTAGCGGGACTAGCACAGATACGCAGTATTTT. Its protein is CASSPLRTSGTSTDTQYF.

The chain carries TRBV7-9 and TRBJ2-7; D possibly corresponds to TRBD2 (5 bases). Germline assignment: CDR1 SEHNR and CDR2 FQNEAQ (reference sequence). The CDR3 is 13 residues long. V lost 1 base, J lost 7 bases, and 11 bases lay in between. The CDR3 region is CASSLGGGGEQYF. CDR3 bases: TGTGCCAGCAGCTTAGGAGGAGGAGGTGAGCAGTACTTC. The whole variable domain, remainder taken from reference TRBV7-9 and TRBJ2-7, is DTGVSQNPRHKITKRGQNVTFRCDPISEHNRLYWYRQTLGQGPEFLTYFQNEAQLEKSRLLSDRFSAERPKGSFSTLEIQRTEQGDSAMYLCASSLGGGGEQYFGPGTRLTVT.

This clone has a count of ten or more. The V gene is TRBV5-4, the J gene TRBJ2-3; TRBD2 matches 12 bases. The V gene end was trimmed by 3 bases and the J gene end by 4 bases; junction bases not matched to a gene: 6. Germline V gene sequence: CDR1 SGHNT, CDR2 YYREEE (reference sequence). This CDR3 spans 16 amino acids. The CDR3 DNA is TGTGCCAGCAGCTCACCACTAGCGGGAGGTGCAGATACGCAGTATTTT. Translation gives CASSSPLAGGADTQYF.

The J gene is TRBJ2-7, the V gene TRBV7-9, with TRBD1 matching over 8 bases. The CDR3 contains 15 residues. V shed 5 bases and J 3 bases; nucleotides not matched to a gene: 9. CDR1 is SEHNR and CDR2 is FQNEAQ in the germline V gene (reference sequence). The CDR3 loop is CASSLHDRGSYEQYF. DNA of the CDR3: TGTGCCAGCAGCCTTCACGACAGGGGCAGCTACGAGCAGTACTTC.

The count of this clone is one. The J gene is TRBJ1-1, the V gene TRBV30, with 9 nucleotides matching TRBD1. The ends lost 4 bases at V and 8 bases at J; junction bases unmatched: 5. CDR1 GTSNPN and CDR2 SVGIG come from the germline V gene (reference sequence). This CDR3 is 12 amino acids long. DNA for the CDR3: TGTGCCTGGATCAGCGGGACAGGGGAAGCTTTCTTT. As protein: CAWISGTGEAFF.

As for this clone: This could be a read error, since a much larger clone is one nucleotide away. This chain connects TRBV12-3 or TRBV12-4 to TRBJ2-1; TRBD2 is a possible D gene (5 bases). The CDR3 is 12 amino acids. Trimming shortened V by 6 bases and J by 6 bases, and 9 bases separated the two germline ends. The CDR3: CASRDRGNEQFF. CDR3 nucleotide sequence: TGTGCCAGCAGGGATCGGGGCAATGAGCAGTTCTTC.

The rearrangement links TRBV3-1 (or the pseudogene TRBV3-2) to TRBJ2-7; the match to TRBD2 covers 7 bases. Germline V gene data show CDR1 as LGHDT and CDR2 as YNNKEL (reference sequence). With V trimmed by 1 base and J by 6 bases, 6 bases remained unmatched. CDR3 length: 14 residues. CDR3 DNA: TGTGCCAGCAGCCAAGTTTCGGCTAGCGGCGAGCAGTACTTC. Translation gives CASSQVSASGEQYF.

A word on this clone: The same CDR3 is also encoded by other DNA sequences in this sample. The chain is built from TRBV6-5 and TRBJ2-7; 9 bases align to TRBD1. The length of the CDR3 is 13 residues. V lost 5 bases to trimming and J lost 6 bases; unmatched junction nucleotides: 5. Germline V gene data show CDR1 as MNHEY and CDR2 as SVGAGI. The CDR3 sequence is CASSPDRGGEQYF. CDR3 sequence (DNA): TGTGCCAGCAGTCCGGACAGGGGTGGCGAGCAGTACTTC.

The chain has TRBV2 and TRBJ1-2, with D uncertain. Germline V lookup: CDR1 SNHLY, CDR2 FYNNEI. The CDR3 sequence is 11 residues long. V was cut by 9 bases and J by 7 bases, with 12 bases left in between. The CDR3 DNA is TGTGCCAGGCCGGTAGGCGGTGGCTACACCTTC. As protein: CARPVGGGYTF.

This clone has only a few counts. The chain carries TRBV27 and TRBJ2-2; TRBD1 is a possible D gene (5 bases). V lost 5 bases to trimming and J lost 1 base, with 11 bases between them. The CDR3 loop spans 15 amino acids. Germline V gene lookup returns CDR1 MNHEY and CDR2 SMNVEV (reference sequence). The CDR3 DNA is TGTGCCAGCAGTCCCTACGACAGGAACACCGGGGAGCTGTTTTTT. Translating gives CASSPYDRNTGELFF.

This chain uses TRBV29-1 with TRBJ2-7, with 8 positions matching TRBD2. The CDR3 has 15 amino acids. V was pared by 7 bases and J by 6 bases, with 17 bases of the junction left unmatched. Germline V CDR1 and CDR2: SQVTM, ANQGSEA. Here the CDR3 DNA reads TGCAGCGCTACACTACCCGGGACTAGGCGTAGCGAGCAGTACTTC. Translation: CSATLPGTRRSEQYF.

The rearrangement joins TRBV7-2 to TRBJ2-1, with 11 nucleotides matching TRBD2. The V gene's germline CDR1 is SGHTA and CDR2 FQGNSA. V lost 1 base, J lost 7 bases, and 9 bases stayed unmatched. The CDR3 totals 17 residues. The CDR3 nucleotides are TGTGCCAGCAGCTTAGAGTCGTCGGCTAGCGGGAGGAATGAGCAGTTCTTC. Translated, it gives CASSLESSASGRNEQFF.

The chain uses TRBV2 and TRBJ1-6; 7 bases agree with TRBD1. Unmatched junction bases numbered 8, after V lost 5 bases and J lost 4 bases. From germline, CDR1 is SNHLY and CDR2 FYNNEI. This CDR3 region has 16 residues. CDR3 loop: CASSTAGTAYNSPLHF. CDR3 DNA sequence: TGTGCCAGCAGTACTGCCGGGACAGCTTATAATTCACCCCTCCACTTT.

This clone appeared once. The CDR3 bases are TGTGCCAGCAGCCACGGACAGATGTATGGCTACACCTTC. Protein product: CASSHGQMYGYTF. The chain employs TRBV6-5 and TRBJ1-2; D is possibly TRBD1 (6 bases). This CDR3 has 13 amino acids. CDR1 MNHEY and CDR2 SVGAGI come from the germline V gene. Trimming cost V 6 bases and J 5 bases, with 13 bases left between them.